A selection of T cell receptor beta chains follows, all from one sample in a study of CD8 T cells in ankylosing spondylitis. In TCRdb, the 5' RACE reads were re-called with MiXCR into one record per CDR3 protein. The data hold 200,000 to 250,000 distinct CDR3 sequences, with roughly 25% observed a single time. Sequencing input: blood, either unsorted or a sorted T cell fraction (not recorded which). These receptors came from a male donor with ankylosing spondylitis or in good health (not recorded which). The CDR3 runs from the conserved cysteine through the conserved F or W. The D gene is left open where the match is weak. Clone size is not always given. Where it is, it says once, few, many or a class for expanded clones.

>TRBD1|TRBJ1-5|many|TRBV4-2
TGTGCCAGCAGCCTACAGGGGGACAATCAGCCCCAGCATTTT
CASSLQGDNQPQHF
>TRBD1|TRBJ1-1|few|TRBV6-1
TGTGCCAGCAGAACAGGGGTGAACACTGAAGCTTTCTTT
CASRTGVNTEAFF
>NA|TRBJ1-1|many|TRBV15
TGTGCCACTTCACAGAACACTGAAGCTTTCTTT
CATSQNTEAFF
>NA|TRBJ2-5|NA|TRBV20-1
TGCAGTGCTAGAGTTGGGTTGGGGGGCTCGGAGACCCAGTACTTC
CSARVGLGGSETQYF
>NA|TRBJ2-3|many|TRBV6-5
TGTGCCAGCAGTTACTCGATCCGCGGAACTAGCACAGATACGCAGTATTTT
CASSYSIRGTSTDTQYF
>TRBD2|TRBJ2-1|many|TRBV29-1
TGCAGCGTTGCCGAACGACTAGGAGCGGGAGGGGATGAGCAGTTCTTC
CSVAERLGAGGDEQFF
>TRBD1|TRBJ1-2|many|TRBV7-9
TGTGCCAGCAGCGCCCCGGGACAGGAAGGAGGAGGCTACACCTTC
CASSAPGQEGGGYTF
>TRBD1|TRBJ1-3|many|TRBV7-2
TGTGCCAGCAGCTTAGGGACAGGCGGGGGAAACACCATATATTTT
CASSLGTGGGNTIYF
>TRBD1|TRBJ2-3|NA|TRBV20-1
TGCAGTGCTAGGGACAGGGGGCGCGTTATCCCAGATACGCAGTATTTT
CSARDRGRVIPDTQYF
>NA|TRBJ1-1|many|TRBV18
TGTGCCAGCTCACCACTCGACGGGGGGGCTTTCTTT
CASSPLDGGAFF
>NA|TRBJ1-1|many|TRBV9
TGTGCCAGCAGCGTTTTCTCGGGTAACACTGAAGCTTTCTTT
CASSVFSGNTEAFF
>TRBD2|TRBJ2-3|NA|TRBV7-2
TGTGCCAGCAGCCCGCGACTAGCGGGGATATCCACAGATACGCAGTATTTT
CASSPRLAGISTDTQYF
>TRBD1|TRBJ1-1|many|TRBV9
TGTGCCAGCAGCGTAGGCCCCGGGACAGGGAACACTGAAGCTTTCTTT
CASSVGPGTGNTEAFF
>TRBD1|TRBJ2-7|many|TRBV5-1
TGCGCCAGCAGCGCCGGACAGGCGGTACCCTACGAGCAGTACTTC
CASSAGQAVPYEQYF
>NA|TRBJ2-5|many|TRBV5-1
TGCGCCAGCAGCGTACAGGGTGCAGAGACCCAGTACTTC
CASSVQGAETQYF
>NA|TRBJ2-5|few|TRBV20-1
TGCAGTGCCCAGAGAGAGACCCAGTACTTC
CSAQRETQYF
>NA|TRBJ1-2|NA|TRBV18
TGTGCCAGCTCACCCTTCCGACGTGAGGAGACCATTTATGGCTACACCTTC
CASSPFRREETIYGYTF
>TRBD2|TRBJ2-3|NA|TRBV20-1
TGCAGTGCGAGACTAGCGGGGGGCACAGATACGCAGTATTTT
CSARLAGGTDTQYF
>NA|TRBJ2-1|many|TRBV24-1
TGTGCCACCAGTGATTTGTGGCCGCGCGATGAGCAGTTCTTC
CATSDLWPRDEQFF
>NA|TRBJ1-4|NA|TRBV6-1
TGTGCCAGCAGTCGAACAGTGTCTAATGAAAAACTGTTTTTT
CASSRTVSNEKLFF
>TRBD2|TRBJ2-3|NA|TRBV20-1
TGCAGTGCTAGGACCCCAGCGGGAGGGTTCGATACGCAGTATTTT
CSARTPAGGFDTQYF
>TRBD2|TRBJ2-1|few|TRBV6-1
TGTGCCAGCAGTGGGACTAGCGGGACCCCAAACTACAATGAGCAGTTCTTC
CASSGTSGTPNYNEQFF
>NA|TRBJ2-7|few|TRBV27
TGTGCCAGCAGCCCAATTGCGGGGGCCGGGCAGTACTTC
CASSPIAGAGQYF
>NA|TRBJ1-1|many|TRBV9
TGTGCCAGCAGCGCCCCAACCCCGAACACTGAAGCTTTCTTT
CASSAPTPNTEAFF
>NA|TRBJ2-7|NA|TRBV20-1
TGCAGTGCTAGAGTGTTAACTAGGGCCTACGAGCAGTACTTC
CSARVLTRAYEQYF
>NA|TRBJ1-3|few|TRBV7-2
TGTGCCAGCAGCTTAAGCCAGCTGGAATCTGGAAACACCATATATTTT
CASSLSQLESGNTIYF
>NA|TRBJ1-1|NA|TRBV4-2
TGTGCCAGCAGCCAACCACGACAGATGAACACTGAAGCTTTCTTT
CASSQPRQMNTEAFF
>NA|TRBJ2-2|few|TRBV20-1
TGCAGTGCTAGAGATCTCCGGGACACCAAAACCGGGGAGCTGTTTTTT
CSARDLRDTKTGELFF
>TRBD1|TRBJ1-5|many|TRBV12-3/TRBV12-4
TGTGCCAGCAGTCCCGCCGGACAGGGGGCGAATCAGCCCCAGCATTTT
CASSPAGQGANQPQHF
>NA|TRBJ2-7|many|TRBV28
TGTGCCAGCAGCTTCCTTTGGGGCACCTACGAGCAGTACTTC
CASSFLWGTYEQYF
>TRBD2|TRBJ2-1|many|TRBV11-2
TGTGCCAGCAGCTTGGCCCCTAGCGGATACAATGAGCAGTTCTTC
CASSLAPSGYNEQFF
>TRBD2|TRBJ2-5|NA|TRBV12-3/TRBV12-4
TGTGCCAGCAGGGGGGGGGAAGAGACCCAGTACTTC
CASRGGEETQYF
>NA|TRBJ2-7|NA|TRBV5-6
TGTGCCAGCAGCTTGTTTCAGGGAATCTACGAGCAGTACTTC
CASSLFQGIYEQYF
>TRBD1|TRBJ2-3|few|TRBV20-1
TGCAGTGCTAGGAGGGGGCTGGGCACAGATACGCAGTATTTT
CSARRGLGTDTQYF
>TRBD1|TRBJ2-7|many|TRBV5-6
TGTGCCAGCAGCGAAGTGGACAGGGCGAGATCGAGGGAGCAGTACTTC
CASSEVDRARSREQYF
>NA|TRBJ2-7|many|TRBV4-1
TGCGCCAGCAGCCAAGTATTAGGAGGGAACTACGAGCAGTACTTC
CASSQVLGGNYEQYF
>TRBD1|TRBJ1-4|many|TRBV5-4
TGTGCCAGCAGCCTCCAGGGGGACAGGGTTGAAAAACTGTTTTTT
CASSLQGDRVEKLFF
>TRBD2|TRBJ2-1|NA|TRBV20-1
TGCAGTGCTCCGTGGACTAGCGGGATGGGTAATGAGCAGTTCTTC
CSAPWTSGMGNEQFF
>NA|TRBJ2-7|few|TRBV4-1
TGCGCCAGCAGCCAAGGGGCAGGGCAGTACGAGCAGTACTTC
CASSQGAGQYEQYF
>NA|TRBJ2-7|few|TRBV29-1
TGCAGCGTTGCAGCTGATGCCTACGAGCAGTACTTC
CSVAADAYEQYF
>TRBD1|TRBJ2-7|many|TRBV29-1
TGCAGCGTGCGACAGGGCACCGACGAGCAGTACTTC
CSVRQGTDEQYF
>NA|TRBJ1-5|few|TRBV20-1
TGCAGTGCCACAGGGACGAATAATCAGCCCCAGCATTTT
CSATGTNNQPQHF